The T cell receptor (beta chain) under discussion was sequenced for a study of control samples from healthy donors and cancer patients. Profiling relied on immunoSEQ multiplex PCR, and the TCRdb table lists in-frame clones only, not all of them. Of approximately 82,000 clones listed, about 89% are singletons. In germline, CDR1 is SGHRS, CDR2 YFSETQ. The ends were cut back, 0 bases at V and 2 bases at J, with 6 bases in the middle. This CDR3 contains 13 residues. Sequencing was done on a sample of blood. The sequence was collected from a man in his forties or fifties in good health. The chain recombines TRBV5-1 with TRBJ2-7; no reliable D call. The CDR3 DNA sequence: TGCGCCAGCAGCTTGGTAGTTCCCTACGAGCAGTACTTC. Protein sequence: CASSLVVPYEQYF.